This is a list of T cell receptor beta chains from one sample in a study of long-term antiretroviral therapy in people with HIV. TCRdb's copy holds only in-frame clones and misses some; the assay was immunoSEQ multiplex PCR. The sample yields 20,000 to 30,000 clones, over 65% seen once. Here the sequenced sample was unsorted PBMCs, taken 4.4 years after starting antiretroviral therapy. These receptor sequences come from a man aged 30 to 39 with HIV. CDR3s leave out the opening cysteine and the closing phenylalanine or tryptophan.

j_call,v_call,cdr3_aa
TRBJ1-1,TRBV5-1,ASSSTGSNTEAF
TRBJ1-2,TRBV15,ATSRAGAGNYGYT
TRBJ2-7,TRBV7-9,ASSFGTGVFYEQY
TRBJ1-2,TRBV5-4,ASRATGNYGYT
TRBJ1-4,TRBV27,ASSLDRGAANEKLF
TRBJ1-5,TRBV19,ASSRGGQSNQPQH
TRBJ2-1,TRBV25-1,ASSEYGLLGGNEQF
TRBJ1-5,TRBV7-6,ASSPWTEDKQPQH
TRBJ2-3,TRBV4-1,ASSQDPRDASDTQY
TRBJ2-7,TRBV27,ASSRGGIYEQY
TRBJ1-2,TRBV6-1,ASSEWWRHGYT
TRBJ1-5,TRBV27,ASSLVGNQPQH
TRBJ2-3,TRBV12-5,ASCRDRGTDTQY
TRBJ1-1,TRBV5-1,ASSLARQGNTEAF
TRBJ1-5,TRBV2,ASSAGSQNQPQH
TRBJ2-7,TRBV7-6,ASSLFATDYEQY
TRBJ2-7,TRBV5-1,ASSWGARSYEQY
TRBJ2-1,TRBV5-1,ASSLYPVGGVDEQF
TRBJ2-7,TRBV27,ASSQTGFYEQY
TRBJ1-5,TRBV27,ASSLNGRAGNQPQH
TRBJ2-1,TRBV6-5,ASSSTSYNEQF
TRBJ2-1,TRBV7-3,ASSSSSGSTYNEQF
TRBJ2-2,TRBV19,ASSMTSGRQNGELF
TRBJ2-7,TRBV14,ASSQDAPRTGIGRDEQY
TRBJ1-1,TRBV28,ATQGWDTEAF
TRBJ1-1,TRBV6-6,ASSEDSSNTEAF
TRBJ1-2,TRBV4-1,ASSQEMVWRDYT
TRBJ2-1,TRBV10-3,AISESSTSGSWDNEQF
TRBJ2-7,TRBV10-3,AISEVDRGSYEQY
TRBJ2-5,TRBV11-2,ASSTNRVSETQY
TRBJ2-2,TRBV27,ASTDSYTGELF
TRBJ1-5,TRBV27,ASSAPNQPQH
TRBJ2-7,TRBV6-5,ASSPTEVGEQY
TRBJ1-1,TRBV6-1,ASSAVTTGMNTEAF
TRBJ1-1,TRBV9,ASSVSWGRGTTEAF
TRBJ1-1,TRBV29-1,SVRHLNTEAF
TRBJ1-1,TRBV5-6,ASSPPEVVNTEAF
TRBJ2-3,TRBV7-6,ASSPLAVSTDTQY
TRBJ1-1,TRBV4-3,ALRPRAF
TRBJ2-2,TRBV4-2,ASSQWEGAAGELF
TRBJ2-2,TRBV15,ATSRDSRQAHTGELF
TRBJ1-1,TRBV11-2,ASSWGQANEAF
TRBJ1-1,TRBV6-5,ASGAGGYGTEAF
TRBJ2-3,TRBV5-1,ASSLEAGGFTDTQY
TRBJ2-7,TRBV14,ASSRRGGAYEQY
TRBJ2-7,TRBV27,ASSLSGRDEQY
TRBJ2-2,TRBV7-9,ALQEGLKSLTGELF
TRBJ1-1,TRBV27,ASSPFRQGANTEAF
TRBJ2-1,TRBV11-2,ASTRGGEGQF
TRBJ1-1,TRBV5-1,ASSLRPVRGQGTEAF
TRBJ2-2,TRBV19,ASSSGGRLLHGELF
TRBJ1-1,TRBV7-9,ASSLGSEPEAF